This T cell receptor (beta chain) was obtained from a study of T cell responses to AZD1222 COVID-19 vaccine. Turning to the study itself: Both about-4-week and about-12-week second-dose recipients were combined. Points from the study as a whole: Donors skewed white British and female; clonal diversity was possibly underestimated. As reported, nearly half of all spike-specific TCRs target variant regions that are unmutated. After two AZD1222 doses, spike-specific TCR breadth and depth rose versus day 0.

TCRdb's copy holds only in-frame clones and misses some; the assay was immunoSEQ multiplex PCR. This table holds 93,000 or so clones, roughly 91% found once. Germline V lookup: CDR1 SNHLY, CDR2 FYNNEI. The CDR3 consists of 14 residues. Between the trimmed V and J ends, which lost 10 bases and 1 base, there was a span of 14 bases. Concerning this clone: Its antigen is unidentified.

The source is an adult in good health. The chain joins TRBV2 to TRBJ2-1; no firm D call. The source was peripheral blood, collected on day 0 of AZD1222 vaccination. CDR3 sequence reads: CAIMGLGSYNEQFF. CDR3 nucleotides: TGTGCCATTATGGGCCTGGGGTCCTACAATGAGCAGTTCTTC.